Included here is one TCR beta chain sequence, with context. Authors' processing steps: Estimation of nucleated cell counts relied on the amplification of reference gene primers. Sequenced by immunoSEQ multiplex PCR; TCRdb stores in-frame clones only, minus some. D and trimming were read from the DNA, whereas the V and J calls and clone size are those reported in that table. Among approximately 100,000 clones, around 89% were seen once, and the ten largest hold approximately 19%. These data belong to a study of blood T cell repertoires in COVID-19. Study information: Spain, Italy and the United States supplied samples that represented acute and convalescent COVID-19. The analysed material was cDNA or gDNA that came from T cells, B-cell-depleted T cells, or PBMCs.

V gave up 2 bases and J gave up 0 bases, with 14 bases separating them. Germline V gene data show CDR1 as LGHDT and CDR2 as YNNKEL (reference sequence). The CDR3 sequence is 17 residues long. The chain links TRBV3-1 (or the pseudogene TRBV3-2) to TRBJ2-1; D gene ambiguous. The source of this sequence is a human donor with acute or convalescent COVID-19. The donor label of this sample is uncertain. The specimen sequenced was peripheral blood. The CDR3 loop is CASSQFRSFGSYNEQFF. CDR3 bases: TGTGCCAGCAGCCAATTTCGGTCATTCGGCTCCTACAATGAGCAGTTCTTC.